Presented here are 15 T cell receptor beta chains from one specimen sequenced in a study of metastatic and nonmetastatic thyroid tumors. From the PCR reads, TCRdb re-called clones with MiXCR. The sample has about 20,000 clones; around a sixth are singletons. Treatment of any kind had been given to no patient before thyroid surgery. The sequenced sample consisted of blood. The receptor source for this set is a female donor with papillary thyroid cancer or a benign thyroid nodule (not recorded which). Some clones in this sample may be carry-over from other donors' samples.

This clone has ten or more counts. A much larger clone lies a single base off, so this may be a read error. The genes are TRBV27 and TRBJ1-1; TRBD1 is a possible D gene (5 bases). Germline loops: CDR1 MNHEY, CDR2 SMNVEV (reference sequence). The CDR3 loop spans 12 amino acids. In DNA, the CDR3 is TGTGCCGGCAGTTTCCGGGGGGGGGAAGCTTTCTTT. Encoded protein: CAGSFRGGEAFF.

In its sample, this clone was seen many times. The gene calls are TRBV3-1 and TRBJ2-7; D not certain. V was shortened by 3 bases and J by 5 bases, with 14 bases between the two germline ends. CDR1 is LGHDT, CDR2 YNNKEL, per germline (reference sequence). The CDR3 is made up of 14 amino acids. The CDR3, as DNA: TGTGCCAGCAGCCATGGATCGAGTACGGACGAGCAGTACTTC. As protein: CASSHGSSTDEQYF.

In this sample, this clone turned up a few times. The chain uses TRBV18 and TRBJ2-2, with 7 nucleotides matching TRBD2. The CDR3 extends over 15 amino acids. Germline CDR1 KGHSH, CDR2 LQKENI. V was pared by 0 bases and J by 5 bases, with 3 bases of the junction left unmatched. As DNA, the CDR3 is TGTGCCAGCTCACCACCGATAGCGGGTACCGGGGAGCTGTTTTTT. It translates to CASSPPIAGTGELFF.

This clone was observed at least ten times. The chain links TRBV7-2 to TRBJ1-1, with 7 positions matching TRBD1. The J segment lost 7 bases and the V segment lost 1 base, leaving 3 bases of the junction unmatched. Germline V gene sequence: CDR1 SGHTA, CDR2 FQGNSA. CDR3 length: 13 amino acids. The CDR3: CASSLGTGVEAFF. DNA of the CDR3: TGTGCCAGCAGCTTAGGAACAGGGGTTGAAGCTTTCTTT.

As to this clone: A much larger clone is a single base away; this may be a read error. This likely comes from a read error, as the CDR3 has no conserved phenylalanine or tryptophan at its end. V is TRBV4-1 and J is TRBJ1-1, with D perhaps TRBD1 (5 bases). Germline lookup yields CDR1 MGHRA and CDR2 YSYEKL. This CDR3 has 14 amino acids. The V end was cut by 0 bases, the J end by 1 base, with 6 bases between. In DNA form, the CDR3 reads TGCGCCAGCAGCCAAGAGGACACGAACACTGAAGCTTTCCTT. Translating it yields CASSQEDTNTEAFL.

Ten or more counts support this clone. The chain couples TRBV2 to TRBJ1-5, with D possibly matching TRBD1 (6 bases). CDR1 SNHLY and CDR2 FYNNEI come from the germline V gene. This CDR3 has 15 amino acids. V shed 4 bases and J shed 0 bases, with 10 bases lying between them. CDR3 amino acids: CASSGTDYSNQPQHF. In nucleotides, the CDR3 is TGTGCCAGCAGTGGGACAGACTATAGCAATCAGCCCCAGCATTTT.

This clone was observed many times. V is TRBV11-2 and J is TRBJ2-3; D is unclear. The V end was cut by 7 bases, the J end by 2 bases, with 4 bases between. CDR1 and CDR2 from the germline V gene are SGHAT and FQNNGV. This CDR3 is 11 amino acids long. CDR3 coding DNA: TGTGCCAGCATGGTCACAGATACGCAGTATTTT. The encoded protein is CASMVTDTQYF.

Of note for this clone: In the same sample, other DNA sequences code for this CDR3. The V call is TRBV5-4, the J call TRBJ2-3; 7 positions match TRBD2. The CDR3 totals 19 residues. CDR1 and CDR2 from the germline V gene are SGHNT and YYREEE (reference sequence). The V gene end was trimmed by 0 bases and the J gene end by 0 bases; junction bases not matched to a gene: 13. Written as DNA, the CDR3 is TGTGCCAGCAGCTTGGGACTAGCTGGAGCCACCACTAGCACAGATACGCAGTATTTT. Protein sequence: CASSLGLAGATTSTDTQYF. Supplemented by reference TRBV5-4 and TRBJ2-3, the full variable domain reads ETGVTQSPTHLIKTRGQQVTLRCSSQSGHNTVSWYQQALGQGPQFIFQYYREEENGRGNFPPRFSGLQFPNYSSELNVNALELDDSALYLCASSLGLAGATTSTDTQYFGPGTRLTVL.

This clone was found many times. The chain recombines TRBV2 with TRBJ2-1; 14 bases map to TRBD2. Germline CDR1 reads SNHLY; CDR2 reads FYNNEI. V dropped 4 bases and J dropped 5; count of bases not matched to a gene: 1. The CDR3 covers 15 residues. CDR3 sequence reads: CASSGLAGGDNEQFF. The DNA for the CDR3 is TGTGCCAGCAGTGGACTAGCGGGAGGGGACAATGAGCAGTTCTTC.

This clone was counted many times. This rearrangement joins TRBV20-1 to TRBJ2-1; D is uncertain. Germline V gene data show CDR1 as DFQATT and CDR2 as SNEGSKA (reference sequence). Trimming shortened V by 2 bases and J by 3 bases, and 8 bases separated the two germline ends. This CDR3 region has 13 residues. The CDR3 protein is CSARSSLYNEQFF. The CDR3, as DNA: TGCAGTGCTAGATCCAGCCTCTACAATGAGCAGTTCTTC.

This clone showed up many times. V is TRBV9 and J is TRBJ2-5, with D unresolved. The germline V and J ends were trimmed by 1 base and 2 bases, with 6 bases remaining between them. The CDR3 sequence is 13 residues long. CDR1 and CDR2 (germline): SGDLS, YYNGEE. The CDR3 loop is CASSVSQQETQYF. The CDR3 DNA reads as TGTGCCAGCAGCGTAAGCCAGCAAGAGACCCAGTACTTC.

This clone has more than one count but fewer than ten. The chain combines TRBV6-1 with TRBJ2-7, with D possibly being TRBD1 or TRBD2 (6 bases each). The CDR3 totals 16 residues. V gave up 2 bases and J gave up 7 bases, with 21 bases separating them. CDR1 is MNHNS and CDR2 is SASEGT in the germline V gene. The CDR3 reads CASSEFVPGAVREQYF. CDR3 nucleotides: TGTGCCAGCAGTGAATTCGTTCCGGGGGCCGTGAGGGAGCAGTACTTC.

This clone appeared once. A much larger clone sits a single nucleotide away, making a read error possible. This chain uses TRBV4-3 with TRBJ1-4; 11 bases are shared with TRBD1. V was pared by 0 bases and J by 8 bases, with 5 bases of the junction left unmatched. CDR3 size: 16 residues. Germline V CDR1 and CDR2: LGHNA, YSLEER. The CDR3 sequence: CASSQDFGTGGEKLFF. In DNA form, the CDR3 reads TGCGCCAGCAGCCAAGACTTTGGGACAGGGGGAGAAAAACTGTTTTTT.

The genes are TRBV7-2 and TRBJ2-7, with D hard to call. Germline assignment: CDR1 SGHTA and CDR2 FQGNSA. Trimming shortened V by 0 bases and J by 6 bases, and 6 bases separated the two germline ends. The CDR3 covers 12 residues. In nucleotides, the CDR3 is TGTGCCAGCAGCTTAGCGCGAGCCGAGCAGTACTTC. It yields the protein CASSLARAEQYF.

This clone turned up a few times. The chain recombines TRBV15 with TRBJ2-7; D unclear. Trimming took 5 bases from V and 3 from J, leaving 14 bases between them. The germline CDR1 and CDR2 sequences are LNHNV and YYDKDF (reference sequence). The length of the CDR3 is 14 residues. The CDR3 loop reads CATSLIRGFYEQYF. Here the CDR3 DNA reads TGTGCCACCAGCCTCATTAGAGGCTTCTACGAGCAGTACTTC.